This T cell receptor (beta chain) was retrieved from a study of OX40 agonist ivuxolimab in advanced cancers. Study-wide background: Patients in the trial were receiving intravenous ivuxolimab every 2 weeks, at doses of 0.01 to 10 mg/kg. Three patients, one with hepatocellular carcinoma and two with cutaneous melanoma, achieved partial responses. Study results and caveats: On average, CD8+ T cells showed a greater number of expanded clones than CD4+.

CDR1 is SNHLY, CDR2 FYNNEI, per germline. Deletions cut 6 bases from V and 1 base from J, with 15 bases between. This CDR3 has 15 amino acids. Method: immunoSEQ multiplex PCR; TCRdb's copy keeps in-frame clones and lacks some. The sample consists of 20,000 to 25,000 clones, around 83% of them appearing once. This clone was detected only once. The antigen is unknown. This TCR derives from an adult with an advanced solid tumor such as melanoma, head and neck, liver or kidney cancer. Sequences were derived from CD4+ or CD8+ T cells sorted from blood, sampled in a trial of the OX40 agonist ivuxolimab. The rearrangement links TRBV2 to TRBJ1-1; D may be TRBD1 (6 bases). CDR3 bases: TGTGCCAGCAGGAGGGACAAAATGGGGAACACTGAAGCTTTCTTT. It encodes CASRRDKMGNTEAFF.